This TCR beta chain originates from a study of cytomegalovirus exposure and HLA in healthy donors. Overall study findings and caveats: Under in vitro conditions, three CMV-associated chains were confirmed as specific for CMV antigens. In a later analysis, fewer than 20,000 TCR beta sequences were associated with HLA alleles at 0.05 false discovery rate.

The primer mix had 60 Vbeta and 13 Jbeta primers. Only in-frame clones appear in the TCRdb table, and some are missing; sequencing was by immunoSEQ multiplex PCR. The sample records approximately 220,000 clones, roughly 80% being singletons. The CDR3 spans 15 residues. The V gene's germline CDR1 is SGHNT and CDR2 YYREEE (reference sequence). Trimming stripped 0 bases from V and 3 bases from J, with 9 bases between. On this clone itself: What it binds is unknown.

Sample: PBMCs. The receptor was derived from a man aged 40-49 years in good health and CMV-seronegative. This chain uses TRBV5-4 with TRBJ1-4; no reliable D call. This CDR3 is CASSLDGVPNEKLFF. Written as DNA, the CDR3 is TGTGCCAGCAGCTTGGACGGGGTACCTAATGAAAAACTGTTTTTT. Looking up the rest from reference TRBV5-4 and TRBJ1-4 gives the full variable domain: ETGVTQSPTHLIKTRGQQVTLRCSSQSGHNTVSWYQQALGQGPQFIFQYYREEENGRGNFPPRFSGLQFPNYSSELNVNALELDDSALYLCASSLDGVPNEKLFFGSGTQLSVL.